Following are 28 T cell receptor beta chains from one sample sequenced in a study of blood T cell repertoires in COVID-19. The table came from immunoSEQ multiplex PCR; TCRdb's copy has only in-frame clones and leaves some out. The data contain 150,000 to 250,000 clones, 70% to 85% of them singletons. Sequencing was done on a sample of peripheral blood. These receptors were collected from a human donor with acute or convalescent COVID-19. The donor label of this sample is uncertain.

This clone has only a few counts. The chain carries TRBV5-1 and TRBJ2-1; 11 bases map to TRBD2. The CDR3 is 15 residues long. Germline-derived CDR1 and CDR2 are SGHRS and YFSETQ. J gave up 7 bases and V 0 bases, and 3 bases lay outside the gene matches. The CDR3 region has the DNA TGCGCCAGCAGCTTGGCAGCTAGCGGGAGGAATGAGCAGTTCTTC. Protein sequence: CASSLAASGRNEQFF.

This sequence joins TRBV19 and TRBJ2-7; TRBD2 matches at 8 bases. Germline assignment: CDR1 LNHDA and CDR2 SQIVND (reference sequence). V was clipped by 5 bases and J by 2 bases; unmatched bases: 8. The CDR3 has 15 amino acids. This CDR3 reads CASSLAGRGAYEQYF. CDR3 coding DNA: TGTGCCAGTAGTCTTGCCGGGAGGGGCGCCTACGAGCAGTACTTC.

The chain has TRBV18 and TRBJ2-2; perhaps TRBD1 as D (6 bases). The germline gives CDR1 KGHSH, CDR2 LQKENI. The CDR3 consists of 16 residues. With 3 bases removed from V and 4 bases from J, the gap between germline ends came to 15 bases. The CDR3 is CASSPETGRGTGELFF. CDR3 DNA: TGTGCCAGCTCACCGGAGACAGGCCGGGGCACCGGGGAGCTGTTTTTT.

For this clone: Other nucleotide sequences in the sample specify the same CDR3. This sequence joins TRBV18 and TRBJ1-1; 10 nucleotides match TRBD1. This CDR3 region has 13 residues. Germline trimming cut 6 bases from V and 5 bases from J; bases unmatched to any gene: 3. CDR1 and CDR2 (germline): KGHSH, LQKENI. The CDR3 loop is CASSPGQGTEAFF. The CDR3 DNA is TGTGCCAGCTCCCCGGGACAGGGGACTGAAGCTTTCTTT.

The chain carries TRBV5-1 and TRBJ1-4; TRBD1 is a possible D gene (5 bases). Germline CDR1 reads SGHRS; CDR2 reads YFSETQ. The CDR3 length is 15 residues. Trimming cost V 4 bases and J 3 bases, with 13 bases left between them. The chain's CDR3 is CASSETGLANEKLFF. The DNA of the CDR3 is TGCGCCAGCAGCGAAACAGGTTTAGCTAATGAAAAACTGTTTTTT.

The chain joins TRBV29-1 to TRBJ1-1, with D perhaps TRBD1 (6 bases). Trimming stripped 2 bases from V and 1 base from J, with 11 bases between. The CDR3 runs to 14 residues. Per germline, CDR1 SQVTM and CDR2 ANQGSEA. DNA for the CDR3: TGCAGCGTTGAATTATGGGGGCAGAACACTGAAGCTTTCTTT. Translating gives CSVELWGQNTEAFF.

The rearrangement uses TRBV6-5 and TRBJ1-5; TRBD1 agrees at 10 bases. Germline V gene sequence: CDR1 MNHEY, CDR2 SVGAGI. CDR3 size: 14 residues. V shed 6 bases, J shed 5 bases, and the junction held 4 bases outside the gene matches. The CDR3 DNA reads TGTGCCAGCAGGGGGACAGGGGAGTATCAGCCCCAGCATTTT. It yields the protein CASRGTGEYQPQHF.

This rearrangement joins TRBV19 to TRBJ2-1; tentatively, D is TRBD2 (6 bases). The germline V gene encodes CDR1 LNHDA and CDR2 SQIVND (reference sequence). The CDR3 extends over 14 amino acids. V lost 3 bases and J 4 bases, leaving 10 bases between the germline ends. The CDR3 sequence is CASSIGTLYNEQFF. CDR3 DNA sequence: TGTGCCAGTAGTATCGGGACTTTATACAATGAGCAGTTCTTC.

This clone was seen a few times. The V gene is TRBV4-1, the J gene TRBJ2-3; 8 bases line up with TRBD2. V shed 4 bases and J 1 base; nucleotides not matched to a gene: 25. This CDR3 contains 22 residues. The germline V gene encodes CDR1 MGHRA and CDR2 YSYEKL. CDR3 protein: CASSLANGFRGFKTSGTDTQYF. The CDR3 DNA reads as TGCGCCAGCAGCCTAGCGAACGGGTTCAGGGGCTTCAAGACTAGCGGCACAGATACGCAGTATTTT.

This chain joins TRBV3-1 (or the pseudogene TRBV3-2) and TRBJ1-2, with D tentatively TRBD1 (6 bases). The V gene's germline CDR1 is LGHDT and CDR2 YNNKEL (reference sequence). The CDR3 extends over 14 amino acids. Trimming shortened V by 5 bases and J by 4 bases, and 14 bases separated the two germline ends. The CDR3 bases are TGTGCCAGCAGCACCCGACAGGATCCCTATGGCTACACCTTC. It encodes CASSTRQDPYGYTF.

The chain is built from TRBV5-6 and TRBJ1-5, with TRBD1 matching over 7 bases. Unmatched junction bases numbered 5, after V lost 2 bases and J lost 6 bases. Germline loops: CDR1 SGHDT, CDR2 YYEEEE. This CDR3 is 14 amino acids long. CDR3 DNA: TGTGCCAGCAGCTTAACGGGACAGAGTCAGCCCCAGCATTTT. It encodes CASSLTGQSQPQHF.

This chain connects TRBV27 to TRBJ1-2; 8 nucleotides line up with TRBD1. The CDR3 runs 19 residues. V was clipped by 6 bases and J by 4 bases; unmatched bases: 22. In germline, CDR1 is MNHEY, CDR2 SMNVEV (reference sequence). Here the CDR3 reads CASRRVVGTGLTSTYGYTF. For the CDR3, the DNA is TGTGCCAGCAGGCGAGTTGTGGGGACAGGCCTAACTTCCACCTATGGCTACACCTTC.

The chain is built from TRBV2 and TRBJ1-2; D call uncertain. V was pared by 2 bases and J by 8 bases, with 18 bases between. CDR1 is SNHLY, CDR2 FYNNEI, per germline. The CDR3 has 15 residues. The chain's CDR3 is CASSESEALGWGYTF. DNA of the CDR3: TGTGCCAGCAGTGAATCGGAGGCTCTGGGTTGGGGCTACACCTTC.

This clone appeared a single time. The gene calls are TRBV4-2 and TRBJ1-1, with D perhaps matching TRBD1 (6 bases). Between the trimmed V and J ends, which lost 4 bases and 0 bases, there was a span of 15 bases. This CDR3 is 16 amino acids long. Germline-derived CDR1 and CDR2 are LGHNA and YNFKEQ. Here the CDR3 DNA reads TGTGCCAGCAGCCCCCTTGAGGACAGAATGAACACTGAAGCTTTCTTT. It codes for CASSPLEDRMNTEAFF.

The chain carries TRBV19 and TRBJ2-5; maybe TRBD2 (5 bases). V lost 6 bases to trimming and J lost 2 bases, with 13 bases between them. Germline CDR1 and CDR2: LNHDA and SQIVND (reference sequence). The CDR3 extends over 14 amino acids. The CDR3, as DNA: TGTGCCAGTAGCCCCCCCCAGCGGCAAGAGACCCAGTACTTC. This sequence encodes CASSPPQRQETQYF.

As DNA, the CDR3 is TGTGCCAGCAGCTTAGCTTTGAGCGGGAGGGCCGGGGAGCAGTACTTC. Its translation is CASSLALSGRAGEQYF. This sequence joins TRBV7-9 and TRBJ2-7; 10 bases are shared with TRBD2. This CDR3 comprises 16 residues. CDR1 and CDR2 (germline): SEHNR, FQNEAQ (reference sequence). V lost 0 bases and J lost 7; bases outside the gene matches: 9.

In its sample, this clone was seen once. This sequence joins TRBV7-2 and TRBJ2-5; TRBD1 matches 7 bases. V was pared by 6 bases and J by 5 bases, with 15 bases of the junction left unmatched. Germline CDR1 SGHTA, CDR2 FQGNSA. The CDR3 has 16 residues. Here the CDR3 DNA reads TGTGCCAGCAGTGGAACAGGGGCCCGGAATAGGGAGACCCAGTACTTC. Encoded protein: CASSGTGARNRETQYF.

The rearrangement uses TRBV19 and TRBJ2-3, with D possibly being TRBD1 (5 bases). This CDR3 spans 14 amino acids. Trimming stripped 3 bases from V and 0 bases from J, with 7 bases between. The germline CDR1 and CDR2 sequences are LNHDA and SQIVND (reference sequence). DNA of the CDR3: TGTGCCAGTAGTATTCGACAGAGCACAGATACGCAGTATTTT. Its protein is CASSIRQSTDTQYF.

The V and J genes are TRBV6-5 and TRBJ1-3; no clear D gene. V was clipped by 0 bases and J by 4 bases, with 10 bases between them. The germline CDR1 and CDR2 sequences are MNHEY and SVGAGI. CDR3 length: 15 residues. Here the CDR3 DNA reads TGTGCCAGCAGTTACTCGCCGGAGGGAGGAAACACCATATATTTT. Its protein product is CASSYSPEGGNTIYF.

This clone showed up just once. CDR3 DNA: TGTGCCAGCAGCAACCGACAGGGAACTAATGAAAAACTGTTTTTT. Amino acids: CASSNRQGTNEKLFF. V and J are TRBV7-9 and TRBJ1-4; 7 positions agree with TRBD1. This CDR3 is 15 amino acids long. Germline CDR1 and CDR2: SEHNR and FQNEAQ (reference sequence). V trimming: 5 bases; J trimming: 1 base; junction bases outside the gene matches: 4. Full variable domain (missing parts from reference TRBV7-9 and TRBJ1-4): DTGVSQNPRHKITKRGQNVTFRCDPISEHNRLYWYRQTLGQGPEFLTYFQNEAQLEKSRLLSDRFSAERPKGSFSTLEIQRTEQGDSAMYLCASSNRQGTNEKLFFGSGTQLSVL.

The chain has TRBV10-3 and TRBJ1-5, with D maybe TRBD1 (6 bases). Deletions cut 8 bases from V and 1 base from J, with 18 bases between. The CDR3 consists of 16 residues. Germline CDR1 reads ENHRY; CDR2 reads SYGVKD. CDR3 DNA: TGTGCCATCTCCGAGGGGGGGCAGCGGAGCAATCAGCCCCAGCATTTT. Protein product: CAISEGGQRSNQPQHF.

The chain carries TRBV10-3 and TRBJ1-3, with D possibly matching TRBD1 (5 bases). The germline CDR1 and CDR2 sequences are ENHRY and SYGVKD. This CDR3 region has 14 residues. Trimming cost V 8 bases and J 2 bases, with 13 bases left between them. CDR3 sequence (DNA): TGTGCCATCTCGGGGACTCCTCCTGGAAACACCATATATTTT. Translating gives CAISGTPPGNTIYF.

The chain carries TRBV11-2 and TRBJ1-4, with 7 bases matching TRBD1. There are 13 residues in the CDR3. Germline loops: CDR1 SGHAT, CDR2 FQNNGV. J gave up 8 bases and V 3 bases, and 3 bases lay outside the gene matches. In nucleotides, the CDR3 is TGTGCCAGCAGCTTTGGACAGGCCGAAAAACTGTTTTTT. This encodes CASSFGQAEKLFF.

V gene TRBV5-1 combines with J gene TRBJ2-7; tentatively, D is TRBD1 (5 bases). V was cut by 2 bases and J by 2 bases, with 11 bases left in between. Germline V CDR1 and CDR2: SGHRS, YFSETQ. The CDR3 extends over 14 amino acids. The CDR3 region has the DNA TGCGCCAGCAGCTTCGTAACAGGCCCCTACGAGCAGTACTTC. It yields the protein CASSFVTGPYEQYF. The complete variable domain, with remaining parts taken from reference TRBV5-1 and TRBJ2-7, reads KAGVTQTPRYLIKTRGQQVTLSCSPISGHRSVSWYQQTPGQGLQFLFEYFSETQRNKGNFPGRFSGRQFSNSRSEMNVSTLELGDSALYLCASSFVTGPYEQYFGPGTRLTVT.

The V gene is TRBV18, the J gene TRBJ2-1; 12 bases are shared with TRBD2. The V gene end was trimmed by 4 bases and the J gene end by 0 bases; junction bases not matched to a gene: 1. The CDR3 contains 16 residues. Germline V CDR1 and CDR2: KGHSH, LQKENI. The DNA of the CDR3 is TGTGCCAGCTCACGGACTAGCGGGATCTCCTACAATGAGCAGTTCTTC. It is translated as CASSRTSGISYNEQFF.

This chain uses TRBV28 with TRBJ2-3, with a tentative D call TRBD2 (6 bases). V lost 10 bases and J 9 bases, leaving 20 bases between the germline ends. The CDR3 has 13 residues. Germline V gene lookup returns CDR1 MDHEN and CDR2 SYDVKM. CDR3 region: CATAGTPLETQYF. The CDR3 DNA is TGTGCCACCGCCGGGACTCCCTTGGAGACGCAGTATTTT.

V gene TRBV27 combines with J gene TRBJ1-1; D gene ambiguous. CDR3 length: 16 amino acids. Trimming stripped 3 bases from V and 4 bases from J, with 18 bases between. CDR1 is MNHEY and CDR2 is SMNVEV in the germline V gene (reference sequence). CDR3 DNA: TGTGCCAGCAGTTTTGGCCCGGGCGGGAGAAGCACTGAAGCTTTCTTT. This codes for CASSFGPGGRSTEAFF.

The rearrangement joins TRBV19 to TRBJ2-7, with a weak D call TRBD2 (7 bases). Germline CDR1 is LNHDA and CDR2 is SQIVND (reference sequence). The CDR3 contains 16 residues. V dropped 3 bases and J dropped 2 bases, with 17 bases sitting between them. CDR3 in DNA: TGTGCCAGTAGTATTCAGGAAGGGGGGGGCACCTACGAGCAGTACTTC. It codes for CASSIQEGGGTYEQYF.